A selection of T cell receptor beta chains follows, all from one sample in a study of graft-versus-host responses after intestinal transplantation. Generated by immunoSEQ multiplex PCR, the TCRdb table keeps only in-frame clones and is missing some. The sample lists some 76,000 clones, around 86% occurring once. Their antigens remain unidentified. The sample was unstimulated CD8+ T cells sorted from spleen or lymph node cells, taken before transplant. These receptors all come from a human donor who was the organ donor for an intestinal transplant. Both conserved end residues are part of each CDR3. Fields, in order: CDR3 protein, CDR3 DNA, V gene, J gene, clone size, D gene. D genes are given only for firm matches. Not every row has a clone size; where given, it reads once, few, many or a size class.

cdr3_aa: CASSPTLSADQPQHF
cdr3_nt: TGCGCCAGCAGTCCCACCCTTTCGGCAGATCAGCCCCAGCATTTT
v_call: TRBV23-1
j_call: TRBJ1-5
clone_size: NA
d_call: NA

cdr3_aa: CASSPRDRGTGELFF
cdr3_nt: TGTGCCAGCAGCCCACGGGACAGGGGTACCGGGGAGCTGTTTTTT
v_call: TRBV7-2
j_call: TRBJ2-2
clone_size: NA
d_call: TRBD1

cdr3_aa: CASSDSTGGSDTQYF
cdr3_nt: TGTGCCAGCAGTGACTCGACGGGAGGGAGTGATACGCAGTATTTT
v_call: TRBV6-4
j_call: TRBJ2-3
clone_size: once
d_call: TRBD2

cdr3_aa: CASRGATGEGYTF
cdr3_nt: TGTGCCAGCAGGGGGGCGACAGGGGAAGGCTACACCTTC
v_call: TRBV19
j_call: TRBJ1-2
clone_size: NA
d_call: TRBD1

cdr3_aa: CASSSPSSGGWADTQYF
cdr3_nt: TGTGCCAGCAGCTCTCCGAGTTCGGGGGGGTGGGCAGATACGCAGTATTTT
v_call: TRBV5-6
j_call: TRBJ2-3
clone_size: NA
d_call: TRBD2

cdr3_aa: CASSLGVQPQHF
cdr3_nt: TGTGCCAGCAGCTTAGGGGTCCAGCCCCAGCATTTT
v_call: TRBV7-8
j_call: TRBJ1-5
clone_size: NA
d_call: NA

cdr3_aa: CASGQGYQPQHF
cdr3_nt: TGTGCCAGTGGACAGGGGTATCAGCCCCAGCATTTT
v_call: TRBV27
j_call: TRBJ1-5
clone_size: NA
d_call: TRBD1

cdr3_aa: CASIKKGETEAFF
cdr3_nt: TGTGCCAGCATTAAGAAAGGGGAAACTGAAGCTTTCTTT
v_call: TRBV6-1
j_call: TRBJ1-1
clone_size: NA
d_call: NA

cdr3_aa: CASSLNPWVYGYTF
cdr3_nt: TGTGCCAGTAGTCTCAACCCGTGGGTATATGGCTACACCTTC
v_call: TRBV19
j_call: TRBJ1-2
clone_size: NA
d_call: NA

cdr3_aa: CASSPSADSAAYNQPQHF
cdr3_nt: TGCGCCAGCAGCCCCTCGGCAGATTCGGCAGCCTACAATCAGCCCCAGCATTTT
v_call: TRBV4-1
j_call: TRBJ1-5
clone_size: NA
d_call: NA

cdr3_aa: CASRGPLATWHHQPQHF
cdr3_nt: TGTGCCAGCAGGGGCCCTTTAGCTACATGGCATCATCAGCCCCAGCATTTT
v_call: TRBV21-1
j_call: TRBJ1-5
clone_size: once
d_call: NA

cdr3_aa: CASSGGAEDLNYGYTF
cdr3_nt: TGCGCCAGCAGCGGAGGGGCGGAGGATTTGAACTATGGCTACACCTTC
v_call: TRBV4-1
j_call: TRBJ1-2
clone_size: NA
d_call: NA

cdr3_aa: CASSESGQGATEAFF
cdr3_nt: TGTGCCAGCAGTGAATCCGGTCAAGGGGCCACTGAAGCTTTCTTT
v_call: TRBV25-1
j_call: TRBJ1-1
clone_size: NA
d_call: NA

cdr3_aa: CASSFRAGELFF
cdr3_nt: TGTGCCAGCAGTTTCCGGGCCGGGGAGCTGTTTTTT
v_call: TRBV28
j_call: TRBJ2-2
clone_size: NA
d_call: NA

cdr3_aa: CASSAGTTGELFF
cdr3_nt: TGTGCCAGCAGTGCCGGGACTACCGGGGAGCTGTTTTTT
v_call: TRBV6-4
j_call: TRBJ2-2
clone_size: few
d_call: NA

cdr3_aa: CSVMSGQSNEQFF
cdr3_nt: TGCAGCGTTATGTCGGGACAGAGCAATGAGCAGTTCTTC
v_call: TRBV29-1
j_call: TRBJ2-1
clone_size: once
d_call: TRBD1

cdr3_aa: CASSVVAGNTEAFF
cdr3_nt: TGTGCCAGCAGCGTAGTGGCAGGGAACACTGAAGCTTTCTTT
v_call: TRBV9
j_call: TRBJ1-1
clone_size: NA
d_call: NA

cdr3_aa: CASSPSPGLELNEQYF
cdr3_nt: TGTGCCAGCAGCCCTTCTCCGGGGCTAGAGTTGAACGAGCAGTACTTC
v_call: TRBV9
j_call: TRBJ2-7
clone_size: NA
d_call: NA

cdr3_aa: CATSVANEAYGYTF
cdr3_nt: TGTGCCACCAGCGTCGCAAATGAAGCCTATGGCTACACCTTC
v_call: TRBV15
j_call: TRBJ1-2
clone_size: NA
d_call: NA

cdr3_aa: CASRRTGRNNEQFF
cdr3_nt: TGTGCCAGCAGGAGGACAGGGCGGAACAATGAGCAGTTCTTC
v_call: TRBV6-1
j_call: TRBJ2-1
clone_size: NA
d_call: TRBD1

cdr3_aa: CASSPGTNLYNEQFF
cdr3_nt: TGTGCCAGCAGTCCCGGGACAAATCTCTACAATGAGCAGTTCTTC
v_call: TRBV28
j_call: TRBJ2-1
clone_size: NA
d_call: NA

cdr3_aa: CASSQVIGTYEQYF
cdr3_nt: TGCGCCAGCAGCCAAGTTATAGGGACCTACGAGCAGTACTTC
v_call: TRBV4-1
j_call: TRBJ2-7
clone_size: NA
d_call: NA

cdr3_aa: CASSALPGQGYEQYF
cdr3_nt: TGTGCCAGCAGTGCGTTACCGGGACAGGGGTATGAGCAGTACTTC
v_call: TRBV6-1
j_call: TRBJ2-7
clone_size: NA
d_call: TRBD1

cdr3_aa: CASSQETLGTGVYEQYF
cdr3_nt: TGCGCCAGCAGCCAAGAAACTTTAGGGACAGGGGTCTACGAGCAGTACTTC
v_call: TRBV4-1
j_call: TRBJ2-7
clone_size: NA
d_call: TRBD1

cdr3_aa: CASRRQGYTGELFF
cdr3_nt: TGTGCCAGCAGGAGACAGGGCTACACCGGGGAGCTGTTTTTT
v_call: TRBV6-4
j_call: TRBJ2-2
clone_size: few
d_call: TRBD1

cdr3_aa: CASSPGPGWDNSPLHF
cdr3_nt: TGTGCCAGCAGCCCAGGACCAGGTTGGGATAATTCACCCCTCCACTTT
v_call: TRBV21-1
j_call: TRBJ1-6
clone_size: NA
d_call: NA

cdr3_aa: CASSPHGALNTEAFF
cdr3_nt: TGTGCCAGCAGTCCCCACGGAGCGTTGAACACTGAAGCTTTCTTT
v_call: TRBV27
j_call: TRBJ1-1
clone_size: NA
d_call: NA

cdr3_aa: CASNRGPNTEAFF
cdr3_nt: TGTGCCAGCAATCGTGGACCGAACACTGAAGCTTTCTTT
v_call: TRBV4-2
j_call: TRBJ1-1
clone_size: NA
d_call: NA

cdr3_aa: CARTRNRAKNEKLFF
cdr3_nt: TGTGCCAGAACGAGGAATAGGGCGAAAAATGAAAAACTGTTTTTT
v_call: TRBV19
j_call: TRBJ1-4
clone_size: NA
d_call: NA

cdr3_aa: CASSEAPGGQRLEF
cdr3_nt: TGTGCCAGCAGTGAAGCTCCAGGGGGCCAGCGATTGGAATTC
v_call: TRBV6-1
j_call: TRBJ2-7
clone_size: few
d_call: TRBD1

cdr3_aa: CASSIRDSSNYGYTF
cdr3_nt: TGTGCCAGTAGTATACGGGACAGTTCTAACTATGGCTACACCTTC
v_call: TRBV19
j_call: TRBJ1-2
clone_size: NA
d_call: TRBD1

cdr3_aa: CASSEGGTPYNEQFF
cdr3_nt: TGTGCCAGCAGCGAAGGGGGAACCCCCTACAATGAGCAGTTCTTC
v_call: TRBV9
j_call: TRBJ2-1
clone_size: NA
d_call: NA

cdr3_aa: CASSTGLAYEQYF
cdr3_nt: TGTGCCAGTAGTACAGGGTTGGCCTACGAGCAGTACTTC
v_call: TRBV19
j_call: TRBJ2-7
clone_size: NA
d_call: NA

cdr3_aa: CASSQDGPGEDGYTF
cdr3_nt: TGTGCCAGCAGCCAAGACGGTCCAGGGGAGGATGGCTACACCTTC
v_call: TRBV4-2
j_call: TRBJ1-2
clone_size: NA
d_call: NA

cdr3_aa: CASSQVAYEQYF
cdr3_nt: TGTGCCAGCAGCCAAGTGGCCTACGAGCAGTACTTC
v_call: TRBV14
j_call: TRBJ2-7
clone_size: NA
d_call: NA

cdr3_aa: CASSFGKLPQETQYF
cdr3_nt: TGTGCCAGCAGTTTCGGAAAGCTACCACAAGAGACCCAGTACTTC
v_call: TRBV28
j_call: TRBJ2-5
clone_size: NA
d_call: NA

cdr3_aa: CASSSGGDYGYTF
cdr3_nt: TGTGCCAGCAGTTCGGGTGGCGACTATGGCTACACCTTC
v_call: TRBV6-5
j_call: TRBJ1-2
clone_size: NA
d_call: NA

cdr3_aa: CASSPGTSYGYTF
cdr3_nt: TGTGCCAGTAGTCCTGGTACTAGCTATGGCTACACCTTC
v_call: TRBV19
j_call: TRBJ1-2
clone_size: NA
d_call: NA

cdr3_aa: CASSYLGTSSTDTQYF
cdr3_nt: TGTGCCAGCAGTTATCTCGGGACTTCTAGCACAGATACGCAGTATTTT
v_call: TRBV6-5
j_call: TRBJ2-3
clone_size: NA
d_call: NA

cdr3_aa: CALDGGEANEKLFF
cdr3_nt: TGTGCCCTCGACGGGGGGGAGGCTAATGAAAAACTGTTTTTT
v_call: TRBV10-3
j_call: TRBJ1-4
clone_size: few
d_call: NA

cdr3_aa: CASRVRVNTGELFF
cdr3_nt: TGCGCCAGCAGGGTCAGGGTAAACACCGGGGAGCTGTTTTTT
v_call: TRBV10-2
j_call: TRBJ2-2
clone_size: NA
d_call: NA

cdr3_aa: CASKNSGGGDEKLFF
cdr3_nt: TGTGCCAGCAAGAATTCTGGGGGGGGCGATGAAAAACTGTTTTTT
v_call: TRBV6-4
j_call: TRBJ1-4
clone_size: NA
d_call: NA

cdr3_aa: CAISEWGYEQYF
cdr3_nt: TGTGCCATCAGTGAGTGGGGCTACGAGCAGTACTTC
v_call: TRBV10-3
j_call: TRBJ2-7
clone_size: NA
d_call: NA

cdr3_aa: CASSLDWTALNSPLHF
cdr3_nt: TGTGCCAGCAGCTTAGACTGGACAGCCCTCAATTCACCCCTCCACTTT
v_call: TRBV7-9
j_call: TRBJ1-6
clone_size: NA
d_call: NA

cdr3_aa: CASSPGTEQYF
cdr3_nt: TGCGCCAGCAGCCCGGGGACCGAGCAGTACTTC
v_call: TRBV4-1
j_call: TRBJ2-7
clone_size: NA
d_call: NA

cdr3_aa: CASSLLGHRRRAQHF
cdr3_nt: TGTGCCAGCAGTTTATTGGGACACCGACGCAGGGCCCAGCATTTT
v_call: TRBV28
j_call: TRBJ1-5
clone_size: NA
d_call: NA

cdr3_aa: CASSYVETGELFF
cdr3_nt: TGTGCCAGCAGTTACGTAGAAACCGGGGAGCTGTTTTTT
v_call: TRBV6-6
j_call: TRBJ2-2
clone_size: few
d_call: NA

cdr3_aa: CASSFNEKLFF
cdr3_nt: TGTGCCAGCAGCTTCAATGAAAAACTGTTTTTT
v_call: TRBV7-9
j_call: TRBJ1-4
clone_size: few
d_call: NA

cdr3_aa: CASSLEQQGYEQYF
cdr3_nt: TGTGCCAGCAGCTTAGAACAACAGGGTTACGAGCAGTACTTC
v_call: TRBV7-8
j_call: TRBJ2-7
clone_size: NA
d_call: NA

cdr3_aa: CSVRGGGQENIQYF
cdr3_nt: TGCAGCGTTAGAGGGGGGGGCCAGGAAAACATTCAGTACTTC
v_call: TRBV29-1
j_call: TRBJ2-4
clone_size: once
d_call: NA